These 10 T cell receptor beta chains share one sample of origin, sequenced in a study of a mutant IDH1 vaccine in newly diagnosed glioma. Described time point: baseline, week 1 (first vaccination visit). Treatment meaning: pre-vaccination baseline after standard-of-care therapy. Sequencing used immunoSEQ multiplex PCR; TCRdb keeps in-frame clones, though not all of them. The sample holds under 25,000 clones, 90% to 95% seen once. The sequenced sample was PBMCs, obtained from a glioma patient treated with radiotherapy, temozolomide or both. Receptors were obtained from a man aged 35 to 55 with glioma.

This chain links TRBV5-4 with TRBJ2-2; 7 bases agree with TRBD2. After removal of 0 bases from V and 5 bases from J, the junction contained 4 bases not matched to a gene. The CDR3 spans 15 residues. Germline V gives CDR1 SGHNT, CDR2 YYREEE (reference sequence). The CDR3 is CASSLETSTTGELFF. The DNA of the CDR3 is TGTGCCAGCAGCTTGGAGACTAGCACGACCGGGGAGCTGTTTTTT.

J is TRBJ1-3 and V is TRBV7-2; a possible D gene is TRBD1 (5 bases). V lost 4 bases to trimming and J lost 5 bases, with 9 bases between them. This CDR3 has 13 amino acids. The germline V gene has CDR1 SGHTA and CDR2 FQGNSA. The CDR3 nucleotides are TGTGCCAGCAGCTCCCGGGGCAGAAACACCATATATTTT. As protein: CASSSRGRNTIYF.

The DNA for the CDR3 is TGCGCCAGCAGCCCTCGGGGGGGCACTGGCTACACCTTC. This codes for CASSPRGGTGYTF. The chain recombines TRBV5-1 with TRBJ1-2; perhaps TRBD1 as D (6 bases). The V and J ends lost 4 bases and 7 bases respectively, with 14 bases between them. From germline, CDR1 is SGHRS and CDR2 YFSETQ. CDR3 length equals 13 residues.

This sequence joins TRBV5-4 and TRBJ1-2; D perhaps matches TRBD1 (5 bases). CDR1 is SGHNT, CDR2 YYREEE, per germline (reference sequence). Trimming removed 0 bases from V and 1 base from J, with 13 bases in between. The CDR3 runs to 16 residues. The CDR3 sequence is CASSLGSGPLNYGYTF. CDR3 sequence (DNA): TGTGCCAGCAGCTTGGGTTCAGGGCCACTTAACTATGGCTACACCTTC.

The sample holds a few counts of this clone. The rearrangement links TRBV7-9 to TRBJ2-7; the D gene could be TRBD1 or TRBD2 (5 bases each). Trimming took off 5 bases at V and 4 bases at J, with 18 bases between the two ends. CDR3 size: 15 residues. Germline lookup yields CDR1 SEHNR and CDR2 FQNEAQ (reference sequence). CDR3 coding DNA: TGTGCCAGCAGCCACACAACCGGGGCGCTTTACGAGCAGTACTTC. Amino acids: CASSHTTGALYEQYF.

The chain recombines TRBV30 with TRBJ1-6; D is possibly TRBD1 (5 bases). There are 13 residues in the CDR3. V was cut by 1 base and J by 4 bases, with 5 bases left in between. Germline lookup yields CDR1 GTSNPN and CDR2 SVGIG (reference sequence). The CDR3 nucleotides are TGTGCCTGGAGTGGGGGGTATAATTCACCCCTCCACTTT. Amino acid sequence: CAWSGGYNSPLHF.

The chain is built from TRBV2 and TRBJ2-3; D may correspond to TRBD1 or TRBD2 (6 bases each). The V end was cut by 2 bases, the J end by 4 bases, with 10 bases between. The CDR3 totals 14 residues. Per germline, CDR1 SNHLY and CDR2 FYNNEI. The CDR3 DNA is TGTGCCAGCAGTGAAACCCGGGGGCCAGATACGCAGTATTTT. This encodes CASSETRGPDTQYF.

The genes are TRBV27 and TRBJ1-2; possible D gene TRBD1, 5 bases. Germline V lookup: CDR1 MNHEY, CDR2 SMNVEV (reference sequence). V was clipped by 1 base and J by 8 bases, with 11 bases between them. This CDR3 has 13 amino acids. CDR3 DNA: TGTGCCAGCAGTTTATTGGGGCTGGGCGGCTACACCTTC. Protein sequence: CASSLLGLGGYTF.

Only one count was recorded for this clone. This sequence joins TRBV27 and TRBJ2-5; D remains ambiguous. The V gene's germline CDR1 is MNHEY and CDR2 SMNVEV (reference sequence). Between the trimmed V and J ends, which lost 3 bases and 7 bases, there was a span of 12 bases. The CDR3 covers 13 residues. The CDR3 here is CASSFRHLATQYF. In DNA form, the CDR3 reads TGTGCCAGCAGTTTTCGGCACCTTGCGACCCAGTACTTC.

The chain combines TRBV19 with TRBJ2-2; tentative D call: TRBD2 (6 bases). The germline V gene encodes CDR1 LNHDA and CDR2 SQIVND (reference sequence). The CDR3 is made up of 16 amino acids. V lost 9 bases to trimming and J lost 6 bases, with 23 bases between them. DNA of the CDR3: TGTGCCAGATCACCGGGCGGGAAGTGCGATCCCGGGGAGCTGTTTTTT. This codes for CARSPGGKCDPGELFF.